These 9 T cell receptor beta chains were sequenced from one sample in a study of cytomegalovirus exposure and HLA in healthy donors. The PCR employed 60 Vbeta primers together with 13 Jbeta primers. Data came from immunoSEQ multiplex PCR; TCRdb stores just in-frame clones and leaves some out. The sample has under 200,000 clones; 85% are singletons. Sequencing was carried out using PBMCs. The receptor set was obtained from a young man in good health and CMV-seropositive.

The V and J genes are TRBV18 and TRBJ1-1; 8 bases match TRBD1. The germline CDR1 and CDR2 sequences are KGHSH and LQKENI. This CDR3 region has 14 residues. Losses at the gene ends were 6 bases for V and 1 base for J; bases not matched to a gene: 4. The CDR3 nucleotides read TGTGCCAGCTCCCCGGGACAGGAGAACACTGAAGCTTTCTTT. Translating gives CASSPGQENTEAFF. Full variable domain (outside the CDR3, taken from reference TRBV18 and TRBJ1-1): NAGVMQNPRHLVRRRGQEARLRCSPMKGHSHVYWYRQLPEEGLKFMVYLQKENIIDESGMPKERFSAEFPKEGPSILRIQQVVRGDSAAYFCASSPGQENTEAFFGQGTRLTVV.

Only one count was recorded for this clone. One end of the junction varies from germline; a read error may be responsible. The V call is TRBV11-2, the J call TRBJ1-1; TRBD1 is a possible D gene (5 bases). The CDR3 loop spans 15 amino acids. Germline lookup yields CDR1 SGHAT and CDR2 FQNNGV. CDR3 sequence reads: CASTPLGGRSPEAFF. CDR3 DNA: TGTGCCAGCACCCCTCTGGGGGGTCGTTCTCCTGAGGCTTTCTTT. Combining the CDR3 with reference TRBV11-2 and TRBJ1-1 gives the whole variable domain EAGVAQSPRYKIIEKRQSVAFWCNPISGHATLYWYQQILGQGPKLLIQFQNNGVVDDSQLPKDRFSAERLKGVDSTLKIQPAKLEDSAVYLCASTPLGGRSPEAFFGQGTRLTVV.

The chain has TRBV21-1 and TRBJ2-7; TRBD2 is taken as the D call from the table, unchecked against the DNA. TRBV21-1 has pseudogene status. CDR3 length: 15 amino acids. CDR3 DNA sequence: TGTGCCAGCGCCTGGGGGGGACGCCAACACTACGAGCAGTACGTC. Its protein product is CASAWGGRQHYEQYV.

The rearrangement links TRBV9 to TRBJ1-4; TRBD1 might be the D (6 bases). V was pared by 2 bases and J by 4 bases, with 12 bases between. The CDR3 runs to 15 residues. The V gene's germline CDR1 is SGDLS and CDR2 YYNGEE. The CDR3 region is CASSVSGQLNEKLFF. The CDR3 DNA reads TGTGCCAGCAGCGTCTCCGGACAGCTTAATGAAAAACTGTTTTTT.

The genes are TRBV7-9 and TRBJ2-5, with 8 bases fitting TRBD2. V was clipped by 4 bases and J by 3 bases; unmatched bases: 1. This CDR3 has 13 amino acids. In germline, CDR1 is SEHNR, CDR2 FQNEAQ (reference sequence). The CDR3 here is CASSSGREETQYF. CDR3 nucleotides: TGTGCCAGCAGCTCCGGGAGGGAAGAGACCCAGTACTTC.

CDR3 residues: CASIRLAGATGELFF. In DNA, the CDR3 is TGTGCCAGCATCAGGCTAGCGGGGGCCACCGGGGAGCTGTTTTTT. This chain links TRBV6-6 with TRBJ2-2; 10 bases line up with TRBD2. The germline V gene encodes CDR1 MNHNY and CDR2 SVGAGI (reference sequence). The CDR3 totals 15 residues. Losses at the gene ends were 7 bases for V and 4 bases for J; bases not matched to a gene: 6.

The chain recombines TRBV7-2 with TRBJ2-3; no clear D. Trimming removed 4 bases at V and 5 bases at J, with 7 bases between. Germline loops: CDR1 SGHTA, CDR2 FQGNSA. The CDR3 loop spans 12 amino acids. The CDR3 loop is CASSSVLDTQYF. CDR3 nucleotide sequence: TGTGCCAGCAGCTCCGTATTAGATACGCAGTATTTT. The variable domain in full, completed from reference TRBV7-2 and TRBJ2-3, reads GAGVSQSPSNKVTEKGKDVELRCDPISGHTALYWYRQSLGQGLEFLIYFQGNSAPDKSGLPSDRFSAERTGGSVSTLTIQRTQQEDSAVYLCASSSVLDTQYFGPGTRLTVL.

The chain carries TRBV30 and TRBJ1-2; D perhaps matches TRBD1 (6 bases). The CDR3 contains 16 residues. V lost 2 bases, J lost 6 bases, and 22 bases lay in between. CDR1 is GTSNPN and CDR2 is SVGIG in the germline V gene (reference sequence). CDR3 DNA: TGTGCCTGGAGTCCCACCAGGTGGTTGGGGGCAAATGGCTACACCTTC. Its protein is CAWSPTRWLGANGYTF. Full variable domain (outside the CDR3, taken from reference TRBV30 and TRBJ1-2): SQTIHQWPATLVQPVGSPLSLECTVEGTSNPNLYWYRQAAGRGLQLLFYSVGIGQISSEVPQNLSASRPQDRQFILSSKKLLLSDSGFYLCAWSPTRWLGANGYTFGSGTRLTVV.

The V call is TRBV11-3, the J call TRBJ1-2; D might be TRBD1 (5 bases). The germline CDR1 and CDR2 sequences are SGHNT and YENEEA. V was clipped by 5 bases and J by 7 bases, with 14 bases between them. This CDR3 is 13 amino acids long. In DNA form, the CDR3 reads TGTGCCAGCAGCCCTGACCCCGGGGGTGGCTACACCTTC. Its protein is CASSPDPGGGYTF.